The 11 T cell receptor beta chains in this list originate from one sample, sequenced in a study of blood T cells in healthy people across ages. Primed by a sample-barcoded 5' primer and a J-beta primer mix, a second PCR proceeded for about 7 to 12 cycles. One entry per CDR3 protein, called by TCRdb with MiXCR from the 5' RACE reads. The data contain under 2 million distinct CDR3 sequences, 30% to 40% of them singletons. The sequencing sample was made of blood. The source of these receptors is a woman in her 30s in good health.

This chain uses TRBV27 with TRBJ2-7; 8 bases fit TRBD1. The germline V gene has CDR1 MNHEY and CDR2 SMNVEV (reference sequence). Unmatched junction bases numbered 12, after V lost 8 bases and J lost 0 bases. The CDR3 spans 16 residues. The CDR3 DNA reads TGTGCCAGCCGAGGCGTCGTGGACAGGGTCTCCTACGAGCAGTACTTC. As protein: CASRGVVDRVSYEQYF.

The CDR3 DNA follows: TGTGCCAGCAGTAAAGGGTCGAGGAACACTGAAGCTTTCTTT. The encoded protein is CASSKGSRNTEAFF. The chain combines TRBV7-9 with TRBJ1-1, with no clear D. The CDR3 contains 14 residues. Germline loops: CDR1 SEHNR, CDR2 FQNEAQ (reference sequence). The V gene lost 6 bases and the J gene lost 1 base, with 12 bases spanning the gap.

This chain links TRBV12-3 or TRBV12-4 with TRBJ2-7, with 10 bases identical to TRBD1. V dropped 6 bases and J dropped 5; count of bases not matched to a gene: 10. CDR3 length equals 15 residues. CDR3 in amino acids: CASRGGQGGYHEQYF. In DNA, the CDR3 is TGTGCCAGCAGGGGAGGACAGGGGGGGTACCACGAGCAGTACTTC.

This clonotype was seen more than once but under ten times. V and J are TRBV10-2 and TRBJ1-6; 9 positions match TRBD1. Germline CDR1 WSHSY, CDR2 SAAADI. Trimming took 6 bases from V and 6 from J; bases not matched to a gene: 3. This CDR3 comprises 14 residues. CDR3 region: CASSTGGINSPLHF. CDR3 in DNA: TGCGCCAGCAGCACAGGGGGCATTAATTCACCCCTCCACTTT.

This clonotype has a handful of counts. The CDR3 nucleotides read TGTGCCAGCAGCTTGGTACGGAATACTAACTATGGCTACACCTTC. As protein: CASSLVRNTNYGYTF. This chain joins TRBV5-5 and TRBJ1-2, with D hard to call. This CDR3 contains 15 residues. Trimming took 0 bases from V and 0 from J, leaving 9 bases between them. Germline loops: CDR1 SGHKS, CDR2 YYEKEE (reference sequence).

The rearrangement joins TRBV7-2 to TRBJ2-5; D unresolved. Per the germline V gene, CDR1 is SGHTA and CDR2 is FQGNSA. Trimming left V 1 base short and J 5 bases short, with 8 bases between. The CDR3 totals 13 residues. The CDR3 here is CASSLDGWETQYF. The CDR3 region has the DNA TGTGCCAGCAGCTTAGACGGCTGGGAGACCCAGTACTTC.

This clonotype has only one observation. CDR3 amino acids: CASTGLRHYGYTF. The CDR3 DNA is TGTGCCAGTACGGGGTTACGTCACTATGGCTACACCTTC. The gene calls are TRBV19 and TRBJ1-2; D uncertain. CDR1 LNHDA and CDR2 SQIVND come from the germline V gene (reference sequence). The ends were cut back, 7 bases at V and 3 bases at J, with 12 bases in the middle. The CDR3 has 13 residues.

The rearrangement joins TRBV7-3 to TRBJ2-2; weak D call: TRBD1 (6 bases). This CDR3 region has 14 residues. V lost 5 bases, J lost 6 bases, and 13 bases lay in between. Germline CDR1 and CDR2: SGHTA and FQGTGA. In nucleotides, the CDR3 is TGTGCCAGCAGCCTTACAGGGTTGGCCGGGGAGCTGTTTTTT. It is translated as CASSLTGLAGELFF.

V is TRBV9 and J is TRBJ1-1, with a weak D call TRBD1 (5 bases). V was pared by 0 bases and J by 1 base, with 10 bases between. The CDR3 consists of 15 residues. Germline V gene sequence: CDR1 SGDLS, CDR2 YYNGEE. As DNA, the CDR3 is TGTGCCAGCAGCGTAGTTTCCGGGGCGAACACTGAAGCTTTCTTT. This sequence encodes CASSVVSGANTEAFF.

The chain joins TRBV3-1 to TRBJ2-1, with 8 bases lining up with TRBD2. V trimming: 4 bases; J trimming: 5 bases; junction bases outside the gene matches: 10. The CDR3 totals 16 residues. CDR1 is LGHDT and CDR2 is YNNKEL in the germline V gene (reference sequence). CDR3 sequence: CASSPRGSGGHNEQFF. The CDR3 DNA reads as TGTGCCAGCAGCCCCCGGGGAAGCGGGGGCCACAATGAGCAGTTCTTC.

J is TRBJ2-3 and V is TRBV27; 7 positions match TRBD1. Germline CDR1 is MNHEY and CDR2 is SMNVEV (reference sequence). Germline trimming cut 5 bases from V and 2 bases from J; bases unmatched to any gene: 4. CDR3 length equals 14 residues. The DNA for the CDR3 is TGTGCCAGCAGTCCGGACAGGCCCACAGATACGCAGTATTTT. It codes for CASSPDRPTDTQYF.